This T cell receptor (beta chain) was observed in a study of graft-versus-host responses after intestinal transplantation. The assay was immunoSEQ multiplex PCR, and TCRdb's table has in-frame clones only and misses some. Counted here are approximately 92,000 clones, 90% to 95% occurring once; the ten biggest clones make up 5% to 6.5%. This clone appeared once. Its antigen remains unknown. Study-level results: Early post-transplant HvG declines were associated with peak circulating GvH clone levels.

The CDR3 loop spans 16 amino acids. Germline V gives CDR1 KGHSH, CDR2 LQKENI. Unmatched junction bases numbered 7, after V lost 6 bases and J lost 0 bases. The V and J genes are TRBV18 and TRBJ1-1, with 10 bases aligning to TRBD1. This receptor was taken from a human donor who received an intestinal transplant. This specimen was unstimulated CD8+ T cells sorted from spleen or lymph node cells, taken before intestinal transplant. The CDR3 DNA reads TGTGCCAGCTCGGGTAGGGACAGGGGAGTGAACACTGAAGCTTTCTTT. Translating gives CASSGRDRGVNTEAFF.